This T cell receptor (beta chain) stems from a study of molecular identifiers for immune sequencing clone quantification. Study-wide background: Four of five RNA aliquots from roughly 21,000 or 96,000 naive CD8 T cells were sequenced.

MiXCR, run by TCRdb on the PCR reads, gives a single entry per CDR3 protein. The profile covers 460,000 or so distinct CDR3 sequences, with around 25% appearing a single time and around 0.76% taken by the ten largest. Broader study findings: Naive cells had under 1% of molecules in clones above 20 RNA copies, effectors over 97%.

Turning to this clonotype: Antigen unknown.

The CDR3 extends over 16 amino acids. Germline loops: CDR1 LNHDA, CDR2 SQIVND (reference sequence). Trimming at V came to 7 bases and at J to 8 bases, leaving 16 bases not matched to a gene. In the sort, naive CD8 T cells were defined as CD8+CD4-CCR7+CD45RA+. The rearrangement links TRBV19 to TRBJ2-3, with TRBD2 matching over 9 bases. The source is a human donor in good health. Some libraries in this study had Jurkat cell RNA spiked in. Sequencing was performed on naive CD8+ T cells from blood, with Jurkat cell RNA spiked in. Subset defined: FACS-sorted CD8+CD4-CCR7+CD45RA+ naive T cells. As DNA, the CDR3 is TGTGCCAGTACTCAAAGCGGGGGGATGGAGGAAGGTACGCAGTATTTT. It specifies CASTQSGGMEEGTQYF.